This T cell receptor (beta chain) was sequenced during a study of blood T cells in healthy people across ages. V shed 2 bases, J shed 3 bases, and the junction held 2 bases outside the gene matches. Germline assignment: CDR1 ENHRY and CDR2 SYGVKD. The CDR3 totals 14 residues. Comments on this clonotype: The target antigen is unknown.

Study-level results: Unsorted PBMCs ruled out conclusive naive versus antigen-experienced comparison. One million T cells yielded diversity estimates that were considered underestimates.

Through a sample-barcoded 5' primer and a J-beta primer mix, a second PCR was run for roughly 7 to 11 cycles. One entry per CDR3 protein results from TCRdb running MiXCR on the 5' RACE reads. The sample comprises roughly 720,000 distinct CDR3 sequences, 53% of which are singletons, and about two fifths rests with the top ten. Donors gave roughly 10 milliliters of peripheral blood apiece. The clonotype comes from a man older than 75 in good health. V and J are TRBV10-3 and TRBJ2-7, with 9 bases fitting TRBD1. The material sequenced was blood. The CDR3 DNA is TGTGCCATCAGTGAGGAGACAGGGGGCTACGAGCAGTACTTC. It is translated as CAISEETGGYEQYF.